This entry concerns a single TCR beta chain. Sequenced by immunoSEQ multiplex PCR; TCRdb stores in-frame clones only, minus some. The sample has roughly 200,000 clones, approximately 72% seen once. Trimming at V came to 4 bases and at J to 4 bases, leaving 5 bases not matched to a gene. Germline V lookup: CDR1 SGHDT, CDR2 YYEEEE. The CDR3 runs 14 residues. From cryopreserved PBMCs came about 2 micrograms of genomic DNA used for TCR beta libraries. The source of the sample is a study of cytotoxic CD8 clonotypes in ibrutinib-treated CLL. The chain carries TRBV5-6 and TRBJ2-1, with 7 nucleotides matching TRBD1. Sample: PBMCs, taken after 24 months of ibrutinib treatment. The source is a human donor with chronic lymphocytic leukemia. The CDR3 loop reads CASSTGQSYNEQFF. CDR3 sequence (DNA): TGTGCCAGCAGCACGGGACAGTCTTACAATGAGCAGTTCTTC.